This T cell receptor (beta chain) was profiled in a study of T-cell memory formation after mild COVID-19. Study details: For the most part, TCR clusters were specific to one donor. Findings and caveats of the study: Mostly located in CM and EM were contracting CD4+ clones, with contracting CD8+ clones located in EMRA.

TCRdb reanalysed the 5' RACE reads using MiXCR and keeps one entry per CDR3 protein. Counted here are 280,000 or so distinct CDR3 sequences, roughly 8.2% occurring once; the ten biggest clones make up approximately 22%. The CDR3 totals 13 residues. V shed 7 bases and J shed 7 bases, with 14 bases lying between them. The germline CDR1 and CDR2 sequences are MNHEY and SVGAGI. Turning to this clonotype: No antigen is known for it.

The specimen was PBMCs or a T cell subset sorted from them (not recorded which). The rearrangement links TRBV6-5 to TRBJ1-5; a weak D match, TRBD1 (5 bases). The TCR originated in a man aged 18 to 29 who had mild COVID-19 (a few samples of this study predate the infection). Cell type and time point are not known. Here the CDR3 DNA reads TGTGCCAGCACAGCAGGGAGAGGACAGCCCCAGCATTTT. This codes for CASTAGRGQPQHF.